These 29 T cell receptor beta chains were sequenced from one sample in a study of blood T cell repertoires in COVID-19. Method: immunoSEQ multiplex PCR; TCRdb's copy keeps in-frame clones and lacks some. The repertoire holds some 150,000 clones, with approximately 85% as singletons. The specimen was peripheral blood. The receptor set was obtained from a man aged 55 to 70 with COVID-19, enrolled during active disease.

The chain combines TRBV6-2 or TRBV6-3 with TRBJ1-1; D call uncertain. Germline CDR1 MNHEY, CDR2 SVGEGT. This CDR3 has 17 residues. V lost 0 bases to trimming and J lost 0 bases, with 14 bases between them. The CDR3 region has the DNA TGTGCCAGCAGTTACTCGAGGTTCACGGCCTTGAACACTGAAGCTTTCTTT. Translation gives CASSYSRFTALNTEAFF.

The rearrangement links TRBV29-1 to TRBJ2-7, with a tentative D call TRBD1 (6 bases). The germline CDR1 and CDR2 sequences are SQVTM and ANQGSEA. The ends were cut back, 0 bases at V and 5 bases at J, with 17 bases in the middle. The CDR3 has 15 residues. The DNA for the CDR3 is TGCAGCGTTGAAGACCAAGGTAGCAGGGGAGACGAGCAGTACTTC. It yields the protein CSVEDQGSRGDEQYF.

DNA for the CDR3: TGTGCCAGCAGTTTCCGGGCGGGATACTACGAGCAGTACTTC. It encodes CASSFRAGYYEQYF. The chain joins TRBV27 to TRBJ2-7; D is perhaps TRBD2 (6 bases). Trimming removed 3 bases at V and 3 bases at J, with 12 bases between. The CDR3 is 14 residues long. Germline V gene lookup returns CDR1 MNHEY and CDR2 SMNVEV (reference sequence).

CDR3 coding DNA: TGTGCCAGCAGCATGAGCGGGAGTGTCTACGAGCAGTACTTC. Protein product: CASSMSGSVYEQYF. This chain connects TRBV5-4 to TRBJ2-7; 8 bases agree with TRBD2. Germline CDR1 and CDR2: SGHNT and YYREEE (reference sequence). V shed 4 bases, J shed 3 bases, and the junction held 6 bases outside the gene matches. The CDR3 length is 14 residues.

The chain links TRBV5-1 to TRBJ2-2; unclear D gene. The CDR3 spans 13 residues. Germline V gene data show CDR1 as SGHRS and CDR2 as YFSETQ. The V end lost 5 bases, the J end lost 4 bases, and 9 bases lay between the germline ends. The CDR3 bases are TGCGCCAGCAGTCGACAACGCACCGGGGAGCTGTTTTTT. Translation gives CASSRQRTGELFF. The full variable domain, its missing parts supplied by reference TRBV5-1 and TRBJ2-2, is KAGVTQTPRYLIKTRGQQVTLSCSPISGHRSVSWYQQTPGQGLQFLFEYFSETQRNKGNFPGRFSGRQFSNSRSEMNVSTLELGDSALYLCASSRQRTGELFFGEGSRLTVL.

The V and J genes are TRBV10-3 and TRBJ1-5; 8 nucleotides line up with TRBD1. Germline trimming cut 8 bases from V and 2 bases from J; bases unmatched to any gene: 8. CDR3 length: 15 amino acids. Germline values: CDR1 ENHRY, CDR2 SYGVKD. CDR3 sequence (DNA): TGTGCCATCCGGGGGCAGGGACAGGGCAATCAGCCCCAGCATTTT. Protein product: CAIRGQGQGNQPQHF.

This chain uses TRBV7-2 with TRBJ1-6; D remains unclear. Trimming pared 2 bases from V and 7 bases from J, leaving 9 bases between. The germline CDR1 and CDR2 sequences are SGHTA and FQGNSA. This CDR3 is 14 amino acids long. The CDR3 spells CASSLPGRNSPLHF. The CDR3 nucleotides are TGTGCCAGCAGCTTACCAGGAAGAAATTCACCCCTCCACTTT.

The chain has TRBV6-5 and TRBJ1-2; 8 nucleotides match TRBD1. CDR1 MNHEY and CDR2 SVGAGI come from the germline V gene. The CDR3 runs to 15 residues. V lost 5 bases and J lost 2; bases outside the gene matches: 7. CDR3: CASSRDRNLNYGYTF. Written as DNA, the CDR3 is TGTGCCAGCAGTAGGGACAGGAACTTGAACTATGGCTACACCTTC.

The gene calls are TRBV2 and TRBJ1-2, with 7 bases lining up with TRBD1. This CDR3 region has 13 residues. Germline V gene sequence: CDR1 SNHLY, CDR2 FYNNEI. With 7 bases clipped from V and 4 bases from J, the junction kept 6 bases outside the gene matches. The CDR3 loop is CASNPGQSYGYTF. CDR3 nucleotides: TGTGCCAGCAACCCGGGACAGAGCTATGGCTACACCTTC.

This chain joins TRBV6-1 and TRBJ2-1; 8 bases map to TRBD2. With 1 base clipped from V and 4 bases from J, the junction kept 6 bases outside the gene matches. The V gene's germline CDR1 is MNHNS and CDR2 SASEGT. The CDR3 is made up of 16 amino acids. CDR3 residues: CASSEEVRGAYNEQFF. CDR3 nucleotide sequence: TGTGCCAGCAGTGAAGAGGTGCGGGGGGCGTACAATGAGCAGTTCTTC.

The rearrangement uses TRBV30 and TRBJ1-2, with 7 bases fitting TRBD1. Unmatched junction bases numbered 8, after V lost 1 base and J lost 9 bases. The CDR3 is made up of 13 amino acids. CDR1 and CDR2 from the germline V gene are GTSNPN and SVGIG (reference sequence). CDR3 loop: CAWSAAPGQSYTF. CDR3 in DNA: TGTGCCTGGAGTGCGGCTCCGGGACAGAGCTACACCTTC.

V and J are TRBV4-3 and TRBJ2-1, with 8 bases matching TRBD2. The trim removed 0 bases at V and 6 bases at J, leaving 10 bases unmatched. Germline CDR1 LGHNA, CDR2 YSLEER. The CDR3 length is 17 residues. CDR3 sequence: CASSQDGLAGLGNEQFF. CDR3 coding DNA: TGCGCCAGCAGCCAAGATGGGCTAGCGGGCTTGGGCAATGAGCAGTTCTTC.

CDR3 DNA sequence: TGTGCCAGCAGTAACCTGCGGAATGAGCAGTTCTTC. The encoded protein is CASSNLRNEQFF. The chain employs TRBV7-2 and TRBJ2-1; no clear D gene. The CDR3 is made up of 12 amino acids. V lost 6 bases, J lost 7 bases, and 10 bases lay in between. CDR1 is SGHTA, CDR2 FQGNSA, per germline.

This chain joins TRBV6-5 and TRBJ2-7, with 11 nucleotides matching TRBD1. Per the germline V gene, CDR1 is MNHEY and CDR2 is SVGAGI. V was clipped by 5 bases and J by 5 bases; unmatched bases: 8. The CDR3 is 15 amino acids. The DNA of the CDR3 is TGTGCCAGCAGTCCCGGACAGGGGGCGTACGACGAGCAGTACTTC. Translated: CASSPGQGAYDEQYF.

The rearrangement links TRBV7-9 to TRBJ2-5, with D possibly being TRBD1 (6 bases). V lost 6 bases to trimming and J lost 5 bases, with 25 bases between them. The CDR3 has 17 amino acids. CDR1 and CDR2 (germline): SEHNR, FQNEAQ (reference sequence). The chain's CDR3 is CASRRLGGTGAAETQYF. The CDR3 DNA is TGTGCCAGCAGGAGGTTAGGGGGAACAGGCGCCGCGGAGACCCAGTACTTC.

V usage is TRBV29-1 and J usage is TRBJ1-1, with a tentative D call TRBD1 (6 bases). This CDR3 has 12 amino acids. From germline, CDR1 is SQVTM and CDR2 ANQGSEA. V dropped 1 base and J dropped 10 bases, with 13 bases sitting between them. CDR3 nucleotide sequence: TGCAGCGTTGAAGGGGGGCAGGGTAGAGCTTTCTTT. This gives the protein CSVEGGQGRAFF.

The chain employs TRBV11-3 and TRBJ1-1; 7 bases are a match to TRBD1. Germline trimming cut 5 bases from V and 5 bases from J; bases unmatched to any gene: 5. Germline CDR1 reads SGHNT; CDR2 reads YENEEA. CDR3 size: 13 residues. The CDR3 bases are TGTGCCAGCAGCCTCCAGGGGGGAACTGAAGCTTTCTTT. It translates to CASSLQGGTEAFF. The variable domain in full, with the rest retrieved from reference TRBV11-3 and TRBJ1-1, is EAGVVQSPRYKIIEKKQPVAFWCNPISGHNTLYWYLQNLGQGPELLIRYENEEAVDDSQLPKDRFSAERLKGVDSTLKIQPAELGDSAVYLCASSLQGGTEAFFGQGTRLTVV.

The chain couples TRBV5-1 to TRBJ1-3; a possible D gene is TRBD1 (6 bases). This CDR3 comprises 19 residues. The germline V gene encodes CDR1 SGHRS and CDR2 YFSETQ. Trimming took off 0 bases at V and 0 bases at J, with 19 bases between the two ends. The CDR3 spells CASSLGYGQLRSSGNTIYF. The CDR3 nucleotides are TGCGCCAGCAGCTTGGGATACGGACAGCTGAGATCCTCTGGAAACACCATATATTTT.

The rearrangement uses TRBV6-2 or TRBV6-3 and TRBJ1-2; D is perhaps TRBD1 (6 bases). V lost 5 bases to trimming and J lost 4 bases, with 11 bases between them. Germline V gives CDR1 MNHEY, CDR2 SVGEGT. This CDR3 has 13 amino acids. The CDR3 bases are TGTGCCAGCAGTAAGGACAGCCCCTATGGCTACACCTTC. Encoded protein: CASSKDSPYGYTF.

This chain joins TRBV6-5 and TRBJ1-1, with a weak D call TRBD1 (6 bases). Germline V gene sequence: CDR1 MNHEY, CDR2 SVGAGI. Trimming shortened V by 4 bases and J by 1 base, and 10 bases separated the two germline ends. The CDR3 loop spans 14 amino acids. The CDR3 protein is CASSFKQGNTEAFF. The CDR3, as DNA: TGTGCCAGCAGTTTTAAACAGGGGAACACTGAAGCTTTCTTT.

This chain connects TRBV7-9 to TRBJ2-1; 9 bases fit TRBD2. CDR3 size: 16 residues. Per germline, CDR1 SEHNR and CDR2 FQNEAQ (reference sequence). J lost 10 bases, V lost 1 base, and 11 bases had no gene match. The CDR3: CASSLGQGSGGNEQFF. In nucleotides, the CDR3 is TGTGCCAGCAGCTTAGGTCAGGGTAGCGGGGGCAACGAGCAGTTCTTC.

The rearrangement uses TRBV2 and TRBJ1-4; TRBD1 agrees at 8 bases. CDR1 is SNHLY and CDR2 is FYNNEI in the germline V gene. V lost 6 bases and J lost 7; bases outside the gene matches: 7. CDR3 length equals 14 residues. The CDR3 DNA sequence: TGTGCCAGCAGCGGACAGGGAGGCTTTGAAAAACTGTTTTTT. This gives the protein CASSGQGGFEKLFF.

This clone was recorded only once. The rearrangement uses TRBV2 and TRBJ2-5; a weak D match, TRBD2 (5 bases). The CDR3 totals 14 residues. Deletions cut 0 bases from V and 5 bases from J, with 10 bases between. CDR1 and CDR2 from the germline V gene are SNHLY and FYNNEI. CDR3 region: CASSEARESETQYF. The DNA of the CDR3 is TGTGCCAGCAGTGAAGCGAGGGAATCGGAGACCCAGTACTTC.

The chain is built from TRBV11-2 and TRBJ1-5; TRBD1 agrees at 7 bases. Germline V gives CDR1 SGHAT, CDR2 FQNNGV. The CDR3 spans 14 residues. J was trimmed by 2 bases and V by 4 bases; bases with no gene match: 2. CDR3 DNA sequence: TGTGCCAGCAGCTATACAGGGGGCAATCAGCCCCAGCATTTT. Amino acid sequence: CASSYTGGNQPQHF.

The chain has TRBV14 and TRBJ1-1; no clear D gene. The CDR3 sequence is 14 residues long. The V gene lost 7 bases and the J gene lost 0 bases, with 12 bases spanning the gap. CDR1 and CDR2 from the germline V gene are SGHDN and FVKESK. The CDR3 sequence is CASKMTHLNTEAFF. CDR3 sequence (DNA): TGTGCCAGCAAGATGACACACCTGAACACTGAAGCTTTCTTT.

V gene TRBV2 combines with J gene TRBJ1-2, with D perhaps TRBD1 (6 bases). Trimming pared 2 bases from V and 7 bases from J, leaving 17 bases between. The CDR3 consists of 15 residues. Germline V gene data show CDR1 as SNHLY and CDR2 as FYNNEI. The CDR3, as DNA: TGTGCCAGCAGTGAAACGCTGTGGGGACAAACTGGCTACACCTTC. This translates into CASSETLWGQTGYTF.

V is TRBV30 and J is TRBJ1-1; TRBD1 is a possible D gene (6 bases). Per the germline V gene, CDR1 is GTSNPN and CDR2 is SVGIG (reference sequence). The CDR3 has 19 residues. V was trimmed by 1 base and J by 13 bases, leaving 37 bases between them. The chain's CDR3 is CAWSGHPTGTKSFLGHLFF. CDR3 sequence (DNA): TGTGCCTGGAGTGGCCACCCGACCGGGACAAAATCCTTTTTAGGTCACCTTTTCTTT.

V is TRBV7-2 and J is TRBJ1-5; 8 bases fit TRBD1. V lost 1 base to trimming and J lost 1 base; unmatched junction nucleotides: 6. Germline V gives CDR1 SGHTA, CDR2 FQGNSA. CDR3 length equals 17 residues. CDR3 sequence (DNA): TGTGCCAGCAGCTTAGTCGGGACAGGAGGAAGCAATCAGCCCCAGCATTTT. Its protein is CASSLVGTGGSNQPQHF. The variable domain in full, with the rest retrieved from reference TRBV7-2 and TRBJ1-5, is GAGVSQSPSNKVTEKGKDVELRCDPISGHTALYWYRQSLGQGLEFLIYFQGNSAPDKSGLPSDRFSAERTGGSVSTLTIQRTQQEDSAVYLCASSLVGTGGSNQPQHFGDGTRLSIL.

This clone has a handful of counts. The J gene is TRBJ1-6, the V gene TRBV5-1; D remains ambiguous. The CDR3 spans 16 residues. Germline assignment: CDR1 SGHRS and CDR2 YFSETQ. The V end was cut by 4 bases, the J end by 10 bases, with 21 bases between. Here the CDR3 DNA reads TGCGCCAGCAGCAAGCGCGAGAGTGGACTTGGATCACCCCTCCACTTT. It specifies CASSKRESGLGSPLHF.